The subject of this entry is one T cell receptor beta chain. The antigen is undetermined. The entry originates in a study of cytomegalovirus exposure and HLA in healthy donors. Overall study: About 85 million unique TCRs from HLA-typed donors were held in an early release of data.

In the PCR, 60 Vbeta and 13 Jbeta primers were used. Under the authors' procedure: In a later analysis, some 10 million of approximately 86 million unique beta chains occurred in at least two donors. TCRdb's copy holds only in-frame clones and misses some; the assay was immunoSEQ multiplex PCR. V, J and clone size derive from that table, while D and trimming were established from the DNA sequence. The repertoire holds 100,000 to 120,000 clones, roughly 80% seen once, with about 6.8% in the top ten. The CDR3 has 15 amino acids. CDR1 and CDR2 (germline): SNHLY, FYNNEI. With V trimmed by 10 bases and J by 1 base, 8 bases remained unmatched. The study, taken as a whole, reports: Per published reports, the classifier diagnosed cytomegalovirus status with high specificity and sensitivity. Prediction of most subjects' HLA-A and HLA-B alleles by TCR beta sequences was reportedly accurate.

This chain links TRBV2 with TRBJ1-3; 9 nucleotides align to TRBD1. The sample comprised PBMCs. This receptor was obtained from a man younger than 45 in good health and CMV-seropositive. This CDR3 is CATAQGAFSGNTIYF. CDR3 DNA sequence: TGTGCCACCGCACAGGGGGCCTTTTCTGGAAACACCATATATTTT.